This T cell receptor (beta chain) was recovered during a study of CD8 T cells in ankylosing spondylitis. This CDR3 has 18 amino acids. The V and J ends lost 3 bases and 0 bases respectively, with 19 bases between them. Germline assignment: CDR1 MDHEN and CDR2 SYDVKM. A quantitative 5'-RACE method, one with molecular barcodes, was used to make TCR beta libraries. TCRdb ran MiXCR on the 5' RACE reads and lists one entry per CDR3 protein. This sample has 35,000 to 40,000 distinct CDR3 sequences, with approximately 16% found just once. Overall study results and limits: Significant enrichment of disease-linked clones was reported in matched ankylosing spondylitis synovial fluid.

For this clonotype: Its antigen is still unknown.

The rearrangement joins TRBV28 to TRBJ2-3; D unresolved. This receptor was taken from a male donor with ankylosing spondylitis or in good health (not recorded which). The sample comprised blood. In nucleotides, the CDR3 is TGTGCCAGCAGTTTCGCCACCCCCACTATAGATAGCACAGATACGCAGTATTTT. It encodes CASSFATPTIDSTDTQYF.